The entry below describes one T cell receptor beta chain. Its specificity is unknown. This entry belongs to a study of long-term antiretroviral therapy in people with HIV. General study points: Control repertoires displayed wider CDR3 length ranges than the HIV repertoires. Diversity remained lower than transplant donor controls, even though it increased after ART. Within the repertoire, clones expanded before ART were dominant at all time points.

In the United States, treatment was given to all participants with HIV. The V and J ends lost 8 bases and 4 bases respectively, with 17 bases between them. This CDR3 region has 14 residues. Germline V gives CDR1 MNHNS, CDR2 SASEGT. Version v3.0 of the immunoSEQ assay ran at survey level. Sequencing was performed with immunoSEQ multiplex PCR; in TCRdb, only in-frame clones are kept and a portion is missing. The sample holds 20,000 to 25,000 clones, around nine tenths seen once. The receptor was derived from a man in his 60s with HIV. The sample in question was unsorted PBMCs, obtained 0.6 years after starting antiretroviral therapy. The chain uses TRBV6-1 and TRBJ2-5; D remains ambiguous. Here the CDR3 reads CASCGFYGLETQYF. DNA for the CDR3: TGTGCCAGCTGTGGATTCTACGGTCTAGAGACCCAGTACTTC.